This entry lists 6 T cell receptor beta chains sequenced from one sample in a study of cytomegalovirus exposure and HLA in healthy donors. This table comes from immunoSEQ multiplex PCR, and its TCRdb copy is limited to in-frame clones, with some not included. The table includes 120,000 or so clones, roughly 90% detected once. The sequenced sample was PBMCs. Receptors were obtained from a woman aged 18-29 years in good health and CMV-seronegative.

The V gene is TRBV28, the J gene TRBJ2-7; TRBD1 matches 11 bases. CDR3 length equals 16 residues. V was pared by 4 bases and J by 3 bases, with 8 bases of the junction left unmatched. Germline CDR1 MDHEN, CDR2 SYDVKM. The CDR3 DNA sequence: TGTGCCAGCAGTTATACACCGGGACAGGGGGGCTACGAGCAGTACTTC. This sequence encodes CASSYTPGQGGYEQYF.

The chain recombines TRBV2 with TRBJ2-7, with 10 bases identical to TRBD2. The CDR3 runs 14 residues. Trimming removed 7 bases from V and 2 bases from J; junction bases left unmatched: 5. Germline CDR1 and CDR2: SNHLY and FYNNEI. CDR3 residues: CASILAGVAYEQYF. The CDR3 DNA reads TGTGCCAGCATTCTAGCGGGGGTCGCCTACGAGCAGTACTTC.

The chain joins TRBV7-7 to TRBJ2-3; TRBD2 matches at 9 bases. The length of the CDR3 is 14 residues. Unmatched junction bases numbered 2, after V lost 1 base and J lost 6 bases. In germline, CDR1 is SSHAT, CDR2 FNYEAQ (reference sequence). For the CDR3, the DNA is TGTGCCAGCAGCTTAGGGACTAGCGCGGATACGCAGTATTTT. Residues: CASSLGTSADTQYF.

This clone was seen only once. The chain employs TRBV4-2 and TRBJ2-2, with D possibly TRBD2 on 5 matching bases. This CDR3 region has 13 residues. Between the trimmed V and J ends, which lost 6 bases and 4 bases, there was a span of 9 bases. Germline V gene data show CDR1 as LGHNA and CDR2 as YNFKEQ. DNA of the CDR3: TGTGCCAGCAGGGAAGGGAGCACCGGGGAGCTGTTTTTT. This gives the protein CASREGSTGELFF.

The chain combines TRBV2 with TRBJ2-7, with TRBD1 as a possible D gene (5 bases). Trimming cost V 5 bases and J 6 bases, with 14 bases left between them. In germline, CDR1 is SNHLY, CDR2 FYNNEI. This CDR3 has 13 residues. DNA of the CDR3: TGTGCCAGCAGTTCTGGGGCCAGGTCCGAGCAGTACTTC. This sequence encodes CASSSGARSEQYF.

The gene calls are TRBV9 and TRBJ2-7; 9 bases align to TRBD2. Germline V CDR1 and CDR2: SGDLS, YYNGEE. The CDR3 contains 16 residues. V was pared by 0 bases and J by 5 bases, with 9 bases of the junction left unmatched. DNA for the CDR3: TGTGCCAGCAGCGTAGATAGGTCTAGCGGGGCTAACGAGCAGTACTTC. The encoded protein is CASSVDRSSGANEQYF.